This TCR beta chain was identified in a study of shared clonotypes between healthy human individuals. V was trimmed by 6 bases and J by 2 bases, leaving 10 bases between them. There are 13 residues in the CDR3. Looked up from germline, CDR1 is MNHEY and CDR2 is SMNVEV (reference sequence). Naive CD8 cells comprised CD45RO-negative, CCR7-positively selected cells, excluding terminally differentiated effector memory CD45RA+ cells. The repertoire was sequenced with immunoSEQ multiplex PCR; TCRdb's copy has only in-frame clones and lacks some. The sample lists about 680,000 clones, about 90% occurring once.

The rearrangement uses TRBV27 and TRBJ1-1; the D is unclear. Specimen: naive CD8+ T cells sorted from blood. The receptor comes from a man aged 30 to 39 in good health. CDR3 nucleotides: TGTGCCAGCAGGGCTTCGGTAAACACTGAAGCTTTCTTT. Translation gives CASRASVNTEAFF.